This T cell receptor beta chain was retrieved from a study of CD8 T cells in ankylosing spondylitis. The CDR3 runs to 14 residues. With 6 bases clipped from V and 8 bases from J, the junction kept 5 bases outside the gene matches. Germline loops: CDR1 SGHRS, CDR2 YFSETQ. Of note for this clonotype: Antigen: not known.

TCRdb ran MiXCR on the 5' RACE reads and lists one entry per CDR3 protein. The table shows hundreds of thousands of distinct CDR3 sequences, with 12% occurring only once. Study-level findings and limits: A number of the motif variants had already been described in reactive arthritis synovial fluid and blood. A motif of 7 to 9 highly homologous TCR beta variants was seen as apparently characteristic of ankylosing spondylitis blood. With a CD8+ phenotype, disease-linked clones were relatively rare in peripheral blood.

This TCR was recovered from a male donor with ankylosing spondylitis. The V gene is TRBV5-1, the J gene TRBJ1-6, with 10 bases fitting TRBD1. Sequenced: blood, either unsorted or a sorted T cell fraction (not recorded which). The DNA for the CDR3 is TGCGCCAGCACCCCCGGGACAGGGGATTCACCCCTCCACTTT. Encoded protein: CASTPGTGDSPLHF.